The rows below give T cell receptor beta chains drawn from one sample of a study of technical replicates of blood from a few donors. Assay: immunoSEQ multiplex PCR; the TCRdb copy retains only in-frame clones and omits some. The table has approximately 49,000 clones, about 93% seen once. The sequencing input was PBMCs. Every receptor here comes from a human donor in good health. Some clones in this sample may be carry-over from other donors' samples. Each CDR3 is given with its conserved first and last residue. D genes are given only for firm matches. Size is stated for part of the rows, as once, few or many counts, or as a class when the clone is expanded.

>-|TRBV4-2|TRBJ1-5|TRBD1
CASSQEAGTGTNQPQHF
TGTGCCAGCAGCCAAGAGGCCGGGACAGGGACCAATCAGCCCCAGCATTTT
>few|TRBV5-1|TRBJ2-1|TRBD2
CASSSSGGYNEQFF
TGCGCCAGCAGCTCCAGCGGGGGGTACAATGAGCAGTTCTTC
>-|TRBV4-2|TRBJ1-2|-
CASSQEGQVVYGYTF
TGTGCCAGCAGCCAAGAGGGCCAAGTCGTTTATGGCTACACCTTC
>medium-sized|TRBV5-1|TRBJ2-1|TRBD2
CASSRSGGFNEQFF
TGCGCCAGCAGCCGTAGCGGGGGGTTCAATGAGCAGTTCTTC
>-|TRBV7-2|TRBJ2-3|TRBD2
CASSSLSGRGFTDTQYF
TGTGCCAGCAGCTCGCTAAGCGGGAGGGGGTTCACAGATACGCAGTATTTT
>-|TRBV15|TRBJ1-2|TRBD1
CATSRDRGNYGYTF
TGTGCCACCAGCAGGGACAGGGGTAACTATGGCTACACCTTC
>once|TRBV30|TRBJ2-2|TRBD2
CAWTLAGGLNTGELFF
TGTGCCTGGACACTAGCGGGAGGGCTAAACACCGGGGAGCTGTTTTTT
>once|TRBV6-6|TRBJ1-5|-
CATSVRGNQPQHF
TGTGCCACCTCCGTTCGCGGCAATCAGCCCCAGCATTTT
>-|TRBV5-1|TRBJ2-3|-
CASSLGAGAAGDTQYF
TGCGCCAGCAGCTTGGGGGCGGGGGCGGCGGGAGATACGCAGTATTTT
>-|TRBV6-5|TRBJ2-2|TRBD2
CASSPPREHGGELFF
TGTGCCAGCAGTCCCCCGCGGGAGCACGGCGGGGAGCTGTTTTTT
>-|TRBV9|TRBJ2-7|-
CASSVGDNTYEQYF
TGTGCCAGCAGCGTAGGGGACAATACCTACGAGCAGTACTTC
>-|TRBV4-2|TRBJ2-5|-
CASSQSRQYQETQYF
TGTGCCAGCAGCCAATCCAGACAGTACCAAGAGACCCAGTACTTC
>-|TRBV12-5|TRBJ2-5|-
CASAPRVETQYF
TGTGCTAGTGCTCCTCGTGTAGAGACCCAGTACTTC
>-|TRBV4-3|TRBJ2-7|-
CASSQDTGTYEQYF
TGCGCCAGCAGCCAAGATACAGGGACCTACGAGCAGTACTTC
>-|TRBV2|TRBJ2-5|TRBD1
CASSVRDRDETQYF
TGTGCCAGCAGTGTCCGGGACAGGGATGAGACCCAGTACTTC
>-|TRBV19|TRBJ2-7|-
CASSVGLEQYF
TGTGCCAGTAGTGTTGGGCTCGAGCAGTACTTC
>once|TRBV5-6|TRBJ1-1|-
CASSLVGFGAAFF
TGTGCCAGCAGCTTGGTGGGATTTGGGGCAGCTTTCTTT
>-|TRBV4-3|TRBJ2-7|TRBD2
CASSQDIGTSGRREQYF
TGCGCCAGCAGCCAAGACATAGGGACTAGCGGTCGGAGGGAGCAGTACTTC
>-|TRBV6-4|TRBJ2-1|TRBD2
CASSDSSVSGRGEQFF
TGTGCCAGCAGTGACTCTTCCGTAAGCGGGAGAGGTGAGCAGTTCTTC
>-|TRBV4-2|TRBJ2-2|-
CASSQDPGGELFF
TGTGCCAGCAGCCAAGATCCGGGCGGGGAGCTGTTTTTT
>-|TRBV11-2|TRBJ2-1|-
CASSLGPSDEQFF
TGTGCCAGCAGCTTAGGCCCTAGCGATGAGCAGTTCTTC
>once|TRBV5-1|TRBJ1-6|-
CASSLVPSSYNSPLHF
TGCGCCAGCAGCTTGGTGCCGAGCTCCTATAATTCACCCCTCCACTTT
>-|TRBV7-9|TRBJ2-3|TRBD2
CASSPPRGTQYF
TGTGCCAGCAGCCCCCCGCGGGGGACGCAGTATTTT
>-|TRBV27|TRBJ2-2|-
CASSSPRGVSTGELFF
TGTGCCAGCAGTTCGCCCAGGGGTGTGAGCACCGGGGAGCTGTTTTTT
>-|TRBV28|TRBJ2-7|TRBD1
CASSPGTGRGLPYEQYF
TGTGCCAGCAGTCCAGGGACAGGCCGAGGCCTACCCTACGAGCAGTACTTC
>-|TRBV30|TRBJ1-1|-
CAWSVSQIMTTEAFF
TGTGCCTGGAGTGTTTCACAGATTATGACCACTGAAGCTTTCTTT
>-|TRBV29-1|TRBJ2-1|-
CSVGGLNEQFF
TGCAGCGTTGGAGGTCTCAATGAGCAGTTCTTC
>-|TRBV10-2|TRBJ2-3|-
CASSETGSGADTQYF
TGCGCCAGCAGTGAGACGGGCTCCGGGGCAGATACGCAGTATTTT
>-|TRBV7-2|TRBJ2-7|TRBD2
CASRQEAGGRYEQYF
TGTGCCAGCAGGCAGGAAGCGGGGGGTCGCTACGAGCAGTACTTC
>once|TRBV7-2|TRBJ1-2|TRBD1
CASSFQGQGNYGYTF
TGTGCCAGCAGCTTTCAAGGACAGGGAAACTATGGCTACACCTTC
>-|TRBV4-2|TRBJ2-1|TRBD2
CASSKGGTSGSYEQFF
TGTGCCAGCAGCAAAGGGGGCACTAGCGGGAGTTATGAGCAGTTCTTC
>-|TRBV10-1|TRBJ2-2|TRBD2
CASSESLAGANTGELFF
TGCGCCAGCAGTGAGTCACTAGCGGGAGCGAACACCGGGGAGCTGTTTTTT
>-|TRBV27|TRBJ1-2|TRBD1
CASSRRTTGQVIYGYTF
TGTGCCAGTTCACGGAGGACCACGGGACAGGTGATCTATGGCTACACCTTC
>-|TRBV10-3|TRBJ2-7|-
CAISESLSLSYEQYF
TGTGCCATCAGTGAGTCTCTTTCCCTCTCCTACGAGCAGTACTTC
>once|TRBV10-3|TRBJ1-3|TRBD1
CAISPGDSGSGNTIYF
TGTGCCATCAGTCCCGGGGACAGCGGGTCTGGAAACACCATATATTTT
>-|TRBV7-9|TRBJ2-7|-
CASSLFGGVAYEQYF
TGTGCCAGCAGCTTATTTGGCGGGGTTGCCTACGAGCAGTACTTC
>-|TRBV10-3|TRBJ1-1|-
CAISEWQGTEAFF
TGTGCCATCAGTGAGTGGCAGGGGACTGAAGCTTTCTTT
>-|TRBV7-2|TRBJ2-5|-
CASTTSGGGWAQETQYF
TGTGCCAGCACCACCTCTGGTGGCGGGTGGGCCCAAGAGACCCAGTACTTC
>-|TRBV6-1|TRBJ1-5|-
CASSEVSSNQPQHF
TGTGCCAGCAGTGAAGTTAGTAGCAATCAGCCCCAGCATTTT
>-|TRBV27|TRBJ2-3|TRBD2
CASHPWGGGITDTQYF
TGTGCCAGCCACCCCTGGGGGGGAGGGATCACAGATACGCAGTATTTT
>-|TRBV7-2|TRBJ1-5|-
CASSPEAGQPQHF
TGTGCCAGCAGCCCAGAGGCCGGGCAGCCCCAGCATTTT
>-|TRBV11-2|TRBJ1-5|-
CASSSDSYSNQPQHF
TGTGCCAGCAGCTCGGACAGCTATAGCAATCAGCCCCAGCATTTT
>-|TRBV27|TRBJ2-7|-
CASSLGPSYEQYF
TGTGCCAGCAGTTTAGGGCCGTCCTACGAGCAGTACTTC
>-|TRBV6-5|TRBJ2-7|TRBD2
CASSYALAGTYEQYF
TGTGCCAGCAGTTACGCACTAGCGGGAACCTACGAGCAGTACTTC
>-|TRBV5-1|TRBJ1-6|-
CASSGEKNNSPLHF
TGCGCCAGCAGCGGGGAGAAAAATAATTCACCCCTCCACTTT
>-|TRBV7-9|TRBJ2-7|TRBD1
CASSLARATGVTEQYF
TGTGCCAGCAGCTTAGCGCGTGCGACAGGGGTTACCGAGCAGTACTTC
>few|TRBV7-9|TRBJ1-1|-
CASSTQDVGNTEAFF
TGTGCCAGCAGCACACAGGACGTTGGGAACACTGAAGCTTTCTTT
>-|TRBV5-4|TRBJ1-6|-
CASSLSLGLESPLHF
TGTGCCAGCAGCTTATCACTAGGGTTAGAGTCACCCCTCCACTTT
>-|TRBV5-1|TRBJ2-2|TRBD2
CASSGSGGANTGELFF
TGCGCCAGCAGCGGTAGCGGGGGGGCGAACACCGGGGAGCTGTTTTTT
>-|TRBV15|TRBJ2-2|-
CATSRVGGRVGPGELFF
TGTGCCACCAGCAGAGTTGGTGGCAGGGTGGGGCCCGGGGAGCTGTTTTTT
>-|TRBV5-1|TRBJ2-7|-
CASSLESGIPDEQYF
TGCGCCAGCAGCTTGGAGTCAGGGATACCCGACGAGCAGTACTTC
>-|TRBV9|TRBJ2-2|TRBD1
CASSVLVTGGNTGELFF
TGTGCCAGCAGCGTATTGGTCACAGGGGGCAACACCGGGGAGCTGTTTTTT